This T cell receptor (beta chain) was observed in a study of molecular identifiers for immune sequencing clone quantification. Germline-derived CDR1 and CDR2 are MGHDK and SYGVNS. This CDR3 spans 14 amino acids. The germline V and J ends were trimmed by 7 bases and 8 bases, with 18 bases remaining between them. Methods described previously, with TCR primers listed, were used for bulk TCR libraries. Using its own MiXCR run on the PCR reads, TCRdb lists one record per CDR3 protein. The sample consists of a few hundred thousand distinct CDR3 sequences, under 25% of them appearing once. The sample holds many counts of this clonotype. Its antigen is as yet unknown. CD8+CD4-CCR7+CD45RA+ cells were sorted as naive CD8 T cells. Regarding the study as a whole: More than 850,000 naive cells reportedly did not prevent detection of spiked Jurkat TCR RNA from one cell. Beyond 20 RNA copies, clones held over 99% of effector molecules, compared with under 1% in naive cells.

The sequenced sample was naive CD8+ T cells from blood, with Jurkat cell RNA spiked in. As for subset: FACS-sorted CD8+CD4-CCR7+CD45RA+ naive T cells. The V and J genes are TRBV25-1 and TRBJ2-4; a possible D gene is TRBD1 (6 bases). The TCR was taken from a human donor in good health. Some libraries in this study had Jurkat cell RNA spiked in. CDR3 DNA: TGTGCCAGCATGACACAGGGCGGTTCATACATTCAGTACTTC. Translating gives CASMTQGGSYIQYF.